This TCR beta chain was identified in a study of T-cell reconstitution after alpha-beta-depleted transplantation in children. This CDR3 comprises 15 residues. V was pared by 7 bases and J by 1 base, with 9 bases of the junction left unmatched. Germline-derived CDR1 and CDR2 are DFQATT and SNEGSKA (reference sequence). This clonotype was observed a handful of times. During its preparation, the TCRbeta library received unique molecular identifiers. In TCRdb, the PCR reads were re-called with MiXCR into one record per CDR3 protein. The table shows about 340,000 distinct CDR3 sequences, with roughly 13% occurring only once.

This clonotype originated in a human donor who donated a stem cell graft to a child with Fanconi anemia. Sequenced material: PBMCs, taken from the stem cell graft. The chain is built from TRBV20-1 and TRBJ1-1; 10 bases align to TRBD1. CDR3 sequence (DNA): TGCAGTGTGGGGACAGGGGACAGACGGAACACTGAAGCTTTCTTT. This codes for CSVGTGDRRNTEAFF.